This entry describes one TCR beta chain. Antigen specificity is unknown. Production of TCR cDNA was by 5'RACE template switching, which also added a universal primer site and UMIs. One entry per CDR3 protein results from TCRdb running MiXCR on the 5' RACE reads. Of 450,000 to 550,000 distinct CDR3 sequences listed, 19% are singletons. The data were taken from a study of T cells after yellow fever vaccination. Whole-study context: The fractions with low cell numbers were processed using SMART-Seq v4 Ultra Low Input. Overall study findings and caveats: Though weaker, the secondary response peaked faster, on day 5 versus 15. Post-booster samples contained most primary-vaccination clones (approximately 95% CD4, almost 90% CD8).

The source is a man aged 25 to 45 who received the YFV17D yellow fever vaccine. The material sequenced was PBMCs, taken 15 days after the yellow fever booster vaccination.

The DNA of the CDR3 is TGTGCCAGCAGCTTAGGGGCTAGCGGTTCCTACGAGCAGTACTTC. Translation gives CASSLGASGSYEQYF. V and J are TRBV7-6 and TRBJ2-7; 7 nucleotides agree with TRBD2. V lost 1 base, J lost 1 base, and 4 bases stayed unmatched. The CDR3 extends over 15 amino acids. The germline gives CDR1 SGHVS, CDR2 FNYEAQ.